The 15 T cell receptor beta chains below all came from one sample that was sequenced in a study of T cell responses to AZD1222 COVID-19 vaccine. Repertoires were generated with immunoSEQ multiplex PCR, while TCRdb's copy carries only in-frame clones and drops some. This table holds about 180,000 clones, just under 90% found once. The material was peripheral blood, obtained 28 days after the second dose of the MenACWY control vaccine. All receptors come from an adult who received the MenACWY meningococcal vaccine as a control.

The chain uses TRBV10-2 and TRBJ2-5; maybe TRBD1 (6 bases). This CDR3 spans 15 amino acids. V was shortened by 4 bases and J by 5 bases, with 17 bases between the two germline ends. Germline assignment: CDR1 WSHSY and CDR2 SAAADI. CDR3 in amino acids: CASSVVGRGRETQYF. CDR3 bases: TGCGCCAGCAGTGTGGTGGGCAGGGGCAGGGAGACCCAGTACTTC.

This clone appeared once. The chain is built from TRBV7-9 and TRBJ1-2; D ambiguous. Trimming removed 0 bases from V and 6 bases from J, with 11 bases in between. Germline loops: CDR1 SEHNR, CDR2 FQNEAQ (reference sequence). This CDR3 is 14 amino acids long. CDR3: CASSLAGARDGYTF. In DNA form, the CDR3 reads TGTGCCAGCAGCTTAGCGGGAGCAAGGGATGGCTACACCTTC.

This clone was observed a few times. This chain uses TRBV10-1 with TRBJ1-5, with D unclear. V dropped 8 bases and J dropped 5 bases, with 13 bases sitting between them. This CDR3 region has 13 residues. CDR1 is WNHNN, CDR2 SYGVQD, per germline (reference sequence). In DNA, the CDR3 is TGCGCCAGCTCGGCGTCCTGGGATCAGCCCCAGCATTTT. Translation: CASSASWDQPQHF.

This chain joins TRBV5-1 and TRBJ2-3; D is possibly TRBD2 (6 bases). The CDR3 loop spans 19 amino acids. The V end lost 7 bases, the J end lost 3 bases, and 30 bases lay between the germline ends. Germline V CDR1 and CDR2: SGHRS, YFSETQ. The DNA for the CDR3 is TGCGCCAGCGGATATGGACGATCTTCCTCGCGGGACGTGACAGATACGCAGTATTTT. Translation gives CASGYGRSSSRDVTDTQYF.

CDR3 DNA sequence: TGTGCCAGCAGCCAGGAGGGTGAAAAACTGTTTTTT. Encoded protein: CASSQEGEKLFF. The gene calls are TRBV3-1 (or the pseudogene TRBV3-2) and TRBJ1-4; D ambiguous. The ends were cut back, 3 bases at V and 7 bases at J, with 6 bases in the middle. The CDR3 totals 12 residues. Germline lookup yields CDR1 LGHDT and CDR2 YNNKEL (reference sequence).

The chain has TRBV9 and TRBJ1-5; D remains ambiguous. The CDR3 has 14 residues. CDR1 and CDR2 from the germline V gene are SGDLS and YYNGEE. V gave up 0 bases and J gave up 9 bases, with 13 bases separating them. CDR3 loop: CASSVDGSSGPQHF. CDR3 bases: TGTGCCAGCAGCGTAGACGGCAGCTCGGGGCCCCAGCATTTT. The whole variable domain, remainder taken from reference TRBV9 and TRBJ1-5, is DSGVTQTPKHLITATGQRVTLRCSPRSGDLSVYWYQQSLDQGLQFLIQYYNGEERAKGNILERFSAQQFPDLHSELNLSSLELGDSALYFCASSVDGSSGPQHFGDGTRLSIL.

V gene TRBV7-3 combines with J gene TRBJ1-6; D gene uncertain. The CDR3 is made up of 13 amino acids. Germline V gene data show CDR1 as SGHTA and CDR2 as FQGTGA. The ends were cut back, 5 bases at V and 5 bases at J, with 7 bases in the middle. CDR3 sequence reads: CASSPDDNSPLHF. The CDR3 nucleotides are TGTGCCAGCAGCCCCGATGATAATTCACCCCTCCACTTT.

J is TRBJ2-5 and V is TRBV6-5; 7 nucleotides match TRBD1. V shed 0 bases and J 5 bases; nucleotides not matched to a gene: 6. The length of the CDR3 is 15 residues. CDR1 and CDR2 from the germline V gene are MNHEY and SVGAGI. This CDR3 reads CASSYSTGQRETQYF. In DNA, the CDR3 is TGTGCCAGCAGTTACTCGACAGGGCAACGGGAGACCCAGTACTTC.

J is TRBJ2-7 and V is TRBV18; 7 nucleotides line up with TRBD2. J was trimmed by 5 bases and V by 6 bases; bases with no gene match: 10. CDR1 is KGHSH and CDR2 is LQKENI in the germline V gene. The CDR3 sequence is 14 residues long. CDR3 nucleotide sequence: TGTGCCAGCTCCCCCCTCGGGGAGGGTAACGAGCAGTACTTC. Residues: CASSPLGEGNEQYF.

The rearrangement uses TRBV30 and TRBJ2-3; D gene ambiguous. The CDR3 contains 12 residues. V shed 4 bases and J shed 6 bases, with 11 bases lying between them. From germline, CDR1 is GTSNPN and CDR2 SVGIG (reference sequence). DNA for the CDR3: TGTGCCTGGACCTGGGTTGATGATACGCAGTATTTT. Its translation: CAWTWVDDTQYF. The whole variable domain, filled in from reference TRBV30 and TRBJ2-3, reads SQTIHQWPATLVQPVGSPLSLECTVEGTSNPNLYWYRQAAGRGLQLLFYSVGIGQISSEVPQNLSASRPQDRQFILSSKKLLLSDSGFYLCAWTWVDDTQYFGPGTRLTVL.

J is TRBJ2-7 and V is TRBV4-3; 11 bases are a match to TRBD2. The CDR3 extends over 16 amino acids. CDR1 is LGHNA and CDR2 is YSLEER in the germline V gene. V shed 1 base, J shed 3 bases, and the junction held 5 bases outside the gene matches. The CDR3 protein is CASSQVFSGGVYEQYF. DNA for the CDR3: TGCGCCAGCAGCCAAGTCTTTAGCGGGGGGGTCTACGAGCAGTACTTC.

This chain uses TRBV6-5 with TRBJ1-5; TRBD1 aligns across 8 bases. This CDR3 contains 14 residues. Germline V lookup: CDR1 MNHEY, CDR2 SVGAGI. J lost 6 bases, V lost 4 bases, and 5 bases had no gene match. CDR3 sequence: CASSSGQGRQPQHF. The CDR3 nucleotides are TGTGCCAGCAGTTCCGGACAGGGTCGTCAGCCCCAGCATTTT.

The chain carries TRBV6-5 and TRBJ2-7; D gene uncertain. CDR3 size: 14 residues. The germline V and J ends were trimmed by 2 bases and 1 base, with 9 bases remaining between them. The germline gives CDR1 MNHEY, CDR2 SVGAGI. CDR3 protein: CASSYAPQSYEQYF. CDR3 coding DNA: TGTGCCAGCAGTTACGCCCCACAGTCCTACGAGCAGTACTTC.

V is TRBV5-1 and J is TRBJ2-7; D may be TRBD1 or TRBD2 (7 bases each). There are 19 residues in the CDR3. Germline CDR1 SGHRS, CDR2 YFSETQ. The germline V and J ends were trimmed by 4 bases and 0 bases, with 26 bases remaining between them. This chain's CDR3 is CASSGVGRGGEASSYEQYF. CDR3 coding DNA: TGCGCCAGCAGCGGGGTAGGCAGGGGGGGCGAGGCGAGCTCCTACGAGCAGTACTTC.

The CDR3 protein is CASSHLTGTGRTGELFF. The CDR3 bases are TGCGCCAGCAGCCACCTCACCGGGACAGGGAGGACCGGGGAGCTGTTTTTT. The rearrangement uses TRBV4-3 and TRBJ2-2; 9 bases align to TRBD1. This CDR3 contains 17 residues. Germline CDR1 is LGHNA and CDR2 is YSLEER. V gave up 3 bases and J gave up 5 bases; unmatched junction bases: 10.